The 22 T cell receptor beta chains reported below all come from one sample, sequenced in a study of cytomegalovirus exposure and HLA in healthy donors. It was with 60 Vbeta and 13 Jbeta primers that the PCR ran. TCRdb's copy holds only in-frame clones and misses some; the assay was immunoSEQ multiplex PCR. The sample includes 150,000 to 250,000 clones, 75% to 85% of them seen just once. The sequenced sample consisted of PBMCs. These receptors were collected from a woman aged 45-65 years in good health and CMV-seronegative.

V and J are TRBV5-8 and TRBJ2-1; the D gene is possibly TRBD1 (6 bases). V shed 0 bases and J shed 12 bases, with 13 bases lying between them. The CDR3 sequence is 13 residues long. CDR1 is SGHTS and CDR2 is YDEGEE in the germline V gene. Here the CDR3 DNA reads TGTGCCAGCAGCTTGGCCGGCAGGGGAAGGCAGTTCTTC. This sequence encodes CASSLAGRGRQFF. Combining the CDR3 with reference TRBV5-8 and TRBJ2-1 gives the whole variable domain EAGVTQSPTHLIKTRGQQATLRCSPISGHTSVYWYQQALGLGLQFLLWYDEGEERNRGNFPPRFSGRQFPNYSSELNVNALELEDSALYLCASSLAGRGRQFFGPGTRLTVL.

The CDR3 protein is CASTRQGAGYGYTF. The CDR3 DNA reads TGTGCCAGCACCAGACAGGGGGCCGGCTATGGCTACACCTTC. The chain has TRBV9 and TRBJ1-2, with 10 bases lining up with TRBD1. This CDR3 has 14 amino acids. CDR1 is SGDLS and CDR2 is YYNGEE in the germline V gene. The V gene end was trimmed by 6 bases and the J gene end by 4 bases; junction bases not matched to a gene: 6.

This chain uses TRBV10-1 with TRBJ2-7; TRBD1 matches 7 bases. The CDR3 length is 14 residues. Germline-derived CDR1 and CDR2 are WNHNN and SYGVQD (reference sequence). After removal of 2 bases from V and 3 bases from J, the junction contained 4 bases not matched to a gene. The CDR3 DNA is TGCGCCAGCAGTGAGGGGACAGCCCGCTACGAGCAGTACTTC. This translates into CASSEGTARYEQYF.

This clone was counted a few times. This chain joins TRBV27 and TRBJ2-6; D unclear. CDR1 and CDR2 from the germline V gene are MNHEY and SMNVEV (reference sequence). The V and J ends lost 2 bases and 0 bases respectively, with 5 bases between them. This CDR3 is 15 amino acids long. CDR3 nucleotides: TGTGCCAGCAGTTTACTAGGCTCTGGGGCCAACGTCCTGACTTTC. It yields the protein CASSLLGSGANVLTF.

V and J are TRBV9 and TRBJ1-1, with D perhaps TRBD1 (6 bases). CDR1 and CDR2 from the germline V gene are SGDLS and YYNGEE. V was cut by 2 bases and J by 5 bases, with 16 bases left in between. The CDR3 is made up of 15 amino acids. The CDR3 DNA is TGTGCCAGCAGCGTCTTATCCCAGGGGTTTACTGAAGCTTTCTTT. Amino acid sequence: CASSVLSQGFTEAFF. Based on the CDR3 plus reference TRBV9 and TRBJ1-1, the full variable domain is DSGVTQTPKHLITATGQRVTLRCSPRSGDLSVYWYQQSLDQGLQFLIQYYNGEERAKGNILERFSAQQFPDLHSELNLSSLELGDSALYFCASSVLSQGFTEAFFGQGTRLTVV.

V usage is TRBV14 and J usage is TRBJ2-5; TRBD2 is a possible D gene (6 bases). Germline CDR1 SGHDN, CDR2 FVKESK. V was pared by 4 bases and J by 0 bases, with 15 bases between. The CDR3 consists of 16 residues. DNA of the CDR3: TGTGCCAGCAGCCTTCGGGGGACTGGGAACCAAGAGACCCAGTACTTC. It yields the protein CASSLRGTGNQETQYF. The whole variable domain, remainder taken from reference TRBV14 and TRBJ2-5, is EAGVTQFPSHSVIEKGQTVTLRCDPISGHDNLYWYRRVMGKEIKFLLHFVKESKQDESGMPNNRFLAERTGGTYSTLKVQPAELEDSGVYFCASSLRGTGNQETQYFGPGTRLLVL.

The genes are TRBV25-1 and TRBJ1-5; unclear D gene. CDR3 size: 13 residues. Germline V gene data show CDR1 as MGHDK and CDR2 as SYGVNS. Trimming shortened V by 7 bases and J by 4 bases, and 11 bases separated the two germline ends. DNA for the CDR3: TGTGCCAGCACCGCAGGAACGAATCAGCCCCAGCATTTT. It codes for CASTAGTNQPQHF.

The V gene is TRBV4-3, the J gene TRBJ1-1; D unclear. CDR1 and CDR2 (germline): LGHNA, YSLEER. The ends were cut back, 4 bases at V and 6 bases at J, with 9 bases in the middle. The CDR3 extends over 12 amino acids. In DNA form, the CDR3 reads TGCGCCAGCAGCCGTCGAGGGTCTGAAGCTTTCTTT. Its protein is CASSRRGSEAFF.

In this sample, this clone turned up once. The chain links TRBV18 to TRBJ2-7, with 7 nucleotides matching TRBD1. This CDR3 contains 14 residues. Trimming took 3 bases from V and 3 from J; bases not matched to a gene: 5. Looked up from germline, CDR1 is KGHSH and CDR2 is LQKENI. DNA of the CDR3: TGTGCCAGCTCACCCTCCGGGACAGACTACGAGCAGTACTTC. This translates into CASSPSGTDYEQYF.

The chain employs TRBV27 and TRBJ1-6; D uncertain. Trimming stripped 5 bases from V and 0 bases from J, with 14 bases between. The CDR3 runs to 17 residues. Germline CDR1 MNHEY, CDR2 SMNVEV (reference sequence). The DNA for the CDR3 is TGTGCCAGCAGTCCCCGGGGAAGGAGCTCCTATAATTCACCCCTCCACTTT. Encoded protein: CASSPRGRSSYNSPLHF.

This clone was picked up a small number of times. The chain carries TRBV4-3 and TRBJ2-7; TRBD2 matches 9 bases. Germline assignment: CDR1 LGHNA and CDR2 YSLEER. The ends lost 1 base at V and 2 bases at J; junction bases unmatched: 3. This CDR3 is 15 amino acids long. The CDR3 nucleotides are TGCGCCAGCAGCCAAGGTAGCGGGAGTACCTACGAGCAGTACTTC. Protein sequence: CASSQGSGSTYEQYF.

This clone was observed a handful of times. The chain couples TRBV28 to TRBJ1-3, with D uncertain. Germline lookup yields CDR1 MDHEN and CDR2 SYDVKM. V was cut by 3 bases and J by 0 bases, with 9 bases left in between. The CDR3 sequence is 15 residues long. Written as DNA, the CDR3 is TGTGCCAGCAGTTTCTTGACTCCCTCTGGAAACACCATATATTTT. Its protein product is CASSFLTPSGNTIYF.

This sequence joins TRBV19 and TRBJ2-1; D gene ambiguous. The CDR3 loop spans 12 amino acids. Between the trimmed V and J ends, which lost 1 base and 6 bases, there was a span of 4 bases. Germline CDR1 LNHDA, CDR2 SQIVND (reference sequence). CDR3 sequence reads: CASSIAGNEQFF. In DNA, the CDR3 is TGTGCCAGTAGTATAGCGGGCAATGAGCAGTTCTTC.

This clone was detected a few times. The rearrangement joins TRBV7-2 to TRBJ2-5; TRBD2 matches at 10 bases. The CDR3 has 16 amino acids. Trimming removed 0 bases from V and 5 bases from J; junction bases left unmatched: 6. The germline CDR1 and CDR2 sequences are SGHTA and FQGNSA. DNA of the CDR3: TGTGCCAGCAGCTTAGCGTCTAGCGGGAGCTTGGAGACCCAGTACTTC. This translates into CASSLASSGSLETQYF.

The chain combines TRBV6-5 with TRBJ1-1, with D perhaps TRBD1 (6 bases). V lost 0 bases, J lost 2 bases, and 10 bases lay in between. The CDR3 contains 15 residues. Germline V CDR1 and CDR2: MNHEY, SVGAGI. CDR3 in DNA: TGTGCCAGCAGTTACTCATGGACAGTCAACACTGAAGCTTTCTTT. Protein sequence: CASSYSWTVNTEAFF.

This rearrangement joins TRBV28 to TRBJ1-1; D gene unclear. The CDR3 has 14 residues. Trimming left V 5 bases short and J 7 bases short, with 17 bases between. The V gene's germline CDR1 is MDHEN and CDR2 SYDVKM. The CDR3 here is CASSPAPWGGEAFF. In nucleotides, the CDR3 is TGTGCCAGCAGTCCCGCCCCCTGGGGAGGTGAAGCTTTCTTT.

This rearrangement joins TRBV5-6 to TRBJ2-3, with 14 bases matching TRBD2. CDR3 length: 15 residues. The V gene's germline CDR1 is SGHDT and CDR2 YYEEEE. J was trimmed by 13 bases and V by 4 bases; bases with no gene match: 11. The CDR3 sequence is CASSLLGTSGSVEYF. CDR3 DNA sequence: TGTGCCAGCAGCCTTCTTGGGACTAGCGGGAGCGTGGAGTATTTT.

This chain uses TRBV28 with TRBJ2-4, with 9 nucleotides matching TRBD1. CDR1 is MDHEN, CDR2 SYDVKM, per germline. Unmatched junction bases numbered 12, after V lost 5 bases and J lost 7 bases. The CDR3 has 16 amino acids. CDR3 sequence: CASSRPRTGVMNIQYF. Written as DNA, the CDR3 is TGTGCCAGCAGTCGTCCGCGGACAGGGGTTATGAACATTCAGTACTTC.

This CDR3 reads CASRAGTGWEKLFF. The CDR3 DNA is TGTGCCAGCAGGGCCGGGACAGGGTGGGAAAAACTGTTTTTT. J is TRBJ1-4 and V is TRBV28; 9 bases line up with TRBD1. This CDR3 contains 14 residues. V shed 6 bases and J 8 bases; nucleotides not matched to a gene: 7. CDR1 is MDHEN and CDR2 is SYDVKM in the germline V gene.

The V gene is TRBV14, the J gene TRBJ1-1; tentative D call: TRBD1 (6 bases). This CDR3 has 13 amino acids. V was trimmed by 4 bases and J by 5 bases, leaving 11 bases between them. Germline CDR1 and CDR2: SGHDN and FVKESK. This CDR3 is CASSLQGYTEAFF. CDR3 DNA: TGTGCCAGCAGCCTACAGGGTTATACTGAAGCTTTCTTT.

The CDR3 DNA reads as TGTGCCAGCAGCCCTCATGGAGTCAGCTCCTACGAGCAGTACTTC. Its translation: CASSPHGVSSYEQYF. The chain couples TRBV9 to TRBJ2-7, with D unresolved. The germline V gene has CDR1 SGDLS and CDR2 YYNGEE. Trimming took off 4 bases at V and 0 bases at J, with 14 bases between the two ends. CDR3 length equals 15 residues.

In the case of this clone: One end of the junction fails to match germline, which may point to a read error. This chain connects TRBV7-9 to TRBJ2-5; D unresolved. The CDR3 has 11 residues. Per germline, CDR1 SEHNR and CDR2 FQNEAQ (reference sequence). The CDR3 DNA sequence: TGTTCCAGCAGCCTTCAAGAGACCCAGTACTTC. It codes for CSSSLQETQYF.